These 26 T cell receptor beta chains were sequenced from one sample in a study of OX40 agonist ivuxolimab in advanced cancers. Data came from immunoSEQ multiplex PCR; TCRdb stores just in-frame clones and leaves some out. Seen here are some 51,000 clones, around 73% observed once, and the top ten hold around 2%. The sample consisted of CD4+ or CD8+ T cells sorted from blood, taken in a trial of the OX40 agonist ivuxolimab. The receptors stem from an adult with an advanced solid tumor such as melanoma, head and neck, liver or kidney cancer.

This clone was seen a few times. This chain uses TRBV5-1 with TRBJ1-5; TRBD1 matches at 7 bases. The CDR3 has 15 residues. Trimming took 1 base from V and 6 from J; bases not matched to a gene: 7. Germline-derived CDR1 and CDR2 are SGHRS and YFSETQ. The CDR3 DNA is TGCGCCAGCAGCTTGAACACAGGGGAAGGTCAGCCCCAGCATTTT. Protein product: CASSLNTGEGQPQHF.

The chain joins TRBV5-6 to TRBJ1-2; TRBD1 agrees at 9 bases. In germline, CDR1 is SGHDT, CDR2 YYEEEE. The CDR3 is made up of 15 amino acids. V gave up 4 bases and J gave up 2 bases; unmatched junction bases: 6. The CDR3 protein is CASSKAGTGNYGYTF. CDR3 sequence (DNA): TGTGCCAGCAGCAAAGCCGGGACAGGGAACTATGGCTACACCTTC. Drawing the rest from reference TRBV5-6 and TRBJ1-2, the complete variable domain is DAGVTQSPTHLIKTRGQQVTLRCSPKSGHDTVSWYQQALGQGPQFIFQYYEEEERQRGNFPDRFSGHQFPNYSSELNVNALLLGDSALYLCASSKAGTGNYGYTFGSGTRLTVV.

CDR3 nucleotide sequence: TGTGCCAGCAGCCTTTTGGGAGGGGAGACCCAGTACTTC. Residues: CASSLLGGETQYF. The gene calls are TRBV13 and TRBJ2-5, with 7 bases aligning to TRBD2. This CDR3 comprises 13 residues. Germline V gene lookup returns CDR1 PRHDT and CDR2 FYEKMQ (reference sequence). The J segment lost 5 bases and the V segment lost 5 bases, leaving 5 bases of the junction unmatched.

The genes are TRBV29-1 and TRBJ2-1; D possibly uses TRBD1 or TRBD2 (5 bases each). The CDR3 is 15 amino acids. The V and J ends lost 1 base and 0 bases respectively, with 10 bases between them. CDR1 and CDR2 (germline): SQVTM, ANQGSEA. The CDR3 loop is CSVEARGSSYNEQFF. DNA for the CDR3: TGCAGCGTTGAAGCACGGGGCTCCTCCTACAATGAGCAGTTCTTC.

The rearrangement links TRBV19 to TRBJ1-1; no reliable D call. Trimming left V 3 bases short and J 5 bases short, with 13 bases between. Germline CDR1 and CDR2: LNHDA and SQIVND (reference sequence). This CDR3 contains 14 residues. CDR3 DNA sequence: TGTGCCAGTAGTATGCTCCAATTCGGGACTGAAGCTTTCTTT. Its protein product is CASSMLQFGTEAFF.

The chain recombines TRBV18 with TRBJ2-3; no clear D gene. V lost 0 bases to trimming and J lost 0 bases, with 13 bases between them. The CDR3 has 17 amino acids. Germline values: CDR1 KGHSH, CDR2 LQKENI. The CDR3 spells CASSPPFTARSTDTQYF. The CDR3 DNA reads TGTGCCAGCTCACCACCGTTCACTGCTCGGAGCACAGATACGCAGTATTTT.

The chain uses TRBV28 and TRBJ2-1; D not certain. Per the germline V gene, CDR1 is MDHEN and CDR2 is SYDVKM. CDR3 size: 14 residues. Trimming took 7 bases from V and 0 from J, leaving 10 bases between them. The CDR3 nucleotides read TGTGCCAGCATAAGGAGCCTCTCCTACAATGAGCAGTTCTTC. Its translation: CASIRSLSYNEQFF.

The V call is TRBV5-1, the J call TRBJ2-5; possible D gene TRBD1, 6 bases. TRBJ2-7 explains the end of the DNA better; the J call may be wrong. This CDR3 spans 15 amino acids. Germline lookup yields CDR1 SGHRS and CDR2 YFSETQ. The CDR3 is CASSPLQGRVDEQYF. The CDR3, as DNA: TGCGCCAGCAGCCCCTTACAGGGTCGAGTCGACGAGCAGTACTTC.

CDR3 protein: CASSFKNTEAFF. The DNA for the CDR3 is TGTGCCAGCAGTTTTAAAAACACTGAAGCTTTCTTT. The chain employs TRBV2 and TRBJ1-1; D unclear. Between the trimmed V and J ends, which lost 5 bases and 2 bases, there was a span of 6 bases. The CDR3 has 12 amino acids. Germline V gene sequence: CDR1 SNHLY, CDR2 FYNNEI.

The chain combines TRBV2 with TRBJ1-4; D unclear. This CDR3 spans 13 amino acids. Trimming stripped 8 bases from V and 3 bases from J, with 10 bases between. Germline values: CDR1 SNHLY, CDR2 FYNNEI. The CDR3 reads CASGVLPNEKLFF. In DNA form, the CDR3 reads TGTGCCAGCGGGGTCCTTCCTAATGAAAAACTGTTTTTT.

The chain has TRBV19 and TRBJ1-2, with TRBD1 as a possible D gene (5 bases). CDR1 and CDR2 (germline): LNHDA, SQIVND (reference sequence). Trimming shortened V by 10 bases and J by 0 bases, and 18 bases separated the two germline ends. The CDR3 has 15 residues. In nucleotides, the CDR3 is TGTGCCACAAGTGGGGCGGGCGGGACTAACTATGGCTACACCTTC. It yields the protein CATSGAGGTNYGYTF.

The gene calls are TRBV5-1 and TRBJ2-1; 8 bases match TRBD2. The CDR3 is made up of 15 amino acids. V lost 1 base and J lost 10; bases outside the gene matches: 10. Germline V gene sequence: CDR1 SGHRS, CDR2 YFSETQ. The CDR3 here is CASSLSGGSGGEQFF. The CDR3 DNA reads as TGCGCCAGCAGCTTGAGCGGGGGAAGTGGTGGGGAGCAGTTCTTC.

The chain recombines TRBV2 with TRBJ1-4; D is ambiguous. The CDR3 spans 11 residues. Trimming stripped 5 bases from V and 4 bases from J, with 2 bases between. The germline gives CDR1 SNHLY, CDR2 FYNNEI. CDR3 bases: TGTGCCAGCAGTTATAATGAAAAACTGTTTTTT. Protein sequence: CASSYNEKLFF.

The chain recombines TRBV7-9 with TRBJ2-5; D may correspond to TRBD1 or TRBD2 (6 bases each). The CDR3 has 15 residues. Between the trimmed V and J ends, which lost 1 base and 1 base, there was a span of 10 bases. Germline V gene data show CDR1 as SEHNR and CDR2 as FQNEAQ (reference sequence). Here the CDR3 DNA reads TGTGCCAGCAGCTTAGGGGGGGCCCTCCAAGAGACCCAGTACTTC. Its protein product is CASSLGGALQETQYF. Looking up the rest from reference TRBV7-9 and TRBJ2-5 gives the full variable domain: DTGVSQNPRHKITKRGQNVTFRCDPISEHNRLYWYRQTLGQGPEFLTYFQNEAQLEKSRLLSDRFSAERPKGSFSTLEIQRTEQGDSAMYLCASSLGGALQETQYFGPGTRLLVL.

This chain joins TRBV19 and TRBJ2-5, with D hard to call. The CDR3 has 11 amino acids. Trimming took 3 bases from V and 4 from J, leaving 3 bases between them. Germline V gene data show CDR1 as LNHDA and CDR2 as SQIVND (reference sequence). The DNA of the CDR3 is TGTGCCAGTAGTATCCTAGAGACCCAGTACTTC. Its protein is CASSILETQYF.

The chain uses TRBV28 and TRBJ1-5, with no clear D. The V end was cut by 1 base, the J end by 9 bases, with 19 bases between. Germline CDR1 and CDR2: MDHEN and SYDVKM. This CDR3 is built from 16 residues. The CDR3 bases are TGTGCCAGCAGTTTATACTCGGTTGCAGTAAGTGGGCCCCAGCATTTT. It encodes CASSLYSVAVSGPQHF.

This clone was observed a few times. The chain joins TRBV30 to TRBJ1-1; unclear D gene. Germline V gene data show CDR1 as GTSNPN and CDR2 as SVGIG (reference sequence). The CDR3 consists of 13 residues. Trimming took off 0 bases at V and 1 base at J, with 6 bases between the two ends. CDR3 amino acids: CAWSVRTNTEAFF. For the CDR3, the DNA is TGTGCCTGGAGTGTGCGGACGAACACTGAAGCTTTCTTT.

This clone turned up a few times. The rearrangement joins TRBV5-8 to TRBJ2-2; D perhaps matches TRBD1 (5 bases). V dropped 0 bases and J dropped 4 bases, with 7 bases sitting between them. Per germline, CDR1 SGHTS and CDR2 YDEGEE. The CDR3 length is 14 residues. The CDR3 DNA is TGTGCCAGCAGCTTGGGGACACTCACCGGGGAGCTGTTTTTT. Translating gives CASSLGTLTGELFF.

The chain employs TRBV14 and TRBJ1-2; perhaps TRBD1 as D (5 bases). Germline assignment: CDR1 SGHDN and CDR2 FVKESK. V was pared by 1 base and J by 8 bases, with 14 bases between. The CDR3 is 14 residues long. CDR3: CASSQVAGQGGYTF. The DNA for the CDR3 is TGTGCCAGCAGCCAAGTGGCAGGGCAAGGCGGCTACACCTTC.

This CDR3 reads CASSQSPSGYEQYF. The CDR3 DNA reads as TGCGCCAGCAGTCAATCCCCTAGCGGCTACGAGCAGTACTTC. The chain carries TRBV23-1 and TRBJ2-7, with TRBD2 identical over 7 bases. TRBV23-1 is designated an ORF whose function remains uncertain. This CDR3 is 14 amino acids long. Trimming cost V 0 bases and J 3 bases; bases outside gene matches: 2.

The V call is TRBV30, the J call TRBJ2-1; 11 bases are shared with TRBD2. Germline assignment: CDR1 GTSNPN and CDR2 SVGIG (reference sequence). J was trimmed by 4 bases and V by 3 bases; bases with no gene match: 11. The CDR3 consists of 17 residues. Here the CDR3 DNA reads TGTGCCTGGAGACCGAGAACCGGGACTAGCGGTTACAATGAGCAGTTCTTC. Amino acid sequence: CAWRPRTGTSGYNEQFF. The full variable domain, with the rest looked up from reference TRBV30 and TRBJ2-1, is SQTIHQWPATLVQPVGSPLSLECTVEGTSNPNLYWYRQAAGRGLQLLFYSVGIGQISSEVPQNLSASRPQDRQFILSSKKLLLSDSGFYLCAWRPRTGTSGYNEQFFGPGTRLTVL.

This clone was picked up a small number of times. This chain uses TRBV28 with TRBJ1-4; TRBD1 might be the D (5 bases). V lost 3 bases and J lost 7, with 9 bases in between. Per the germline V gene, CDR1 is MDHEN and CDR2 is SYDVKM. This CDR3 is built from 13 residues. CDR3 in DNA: TGTGCCAGCAGTTTGACAGTTAGTGAAAAACTGTTTTTT. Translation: CASSLTVSEKLFF. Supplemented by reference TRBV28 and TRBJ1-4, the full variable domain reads DVKVTQSSRYLVKRTGEKVFLECVQDMDHENMFWYRQDPGLGLRLIYFSYDVKMKEKGDIPEGYSVSREKKERFSLILESASTNQTSMYLCASSLTVSEKLFFGSGTQLSVL.

In nucleotides, the CDR3 is TGCGCCAGCAGGATCGAGGGTCAGTCCTACAATGAGCAGTTCTTC. Its protein product is CASRIEGQSYNEQFF. This chain connects TRBV10-2 to TRBJ2-1, with D tentatively TRBD2 (5 bases). The V gene lost 6 bases and the J gene lost 1 base, with 13 bases spanning the gap. Germline-derived CDR1 and CDR2 are WSHSY and SAAADI. This CDR3 spans 15 amino acids.

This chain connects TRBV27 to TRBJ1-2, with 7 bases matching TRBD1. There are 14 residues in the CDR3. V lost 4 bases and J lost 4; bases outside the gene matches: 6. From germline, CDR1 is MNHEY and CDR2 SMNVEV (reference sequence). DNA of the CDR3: TGTGCCAGCAGTTCCGCGGGACAGCTCTATGGCTACACCTTC. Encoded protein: CASSSAGQLYGYTF.

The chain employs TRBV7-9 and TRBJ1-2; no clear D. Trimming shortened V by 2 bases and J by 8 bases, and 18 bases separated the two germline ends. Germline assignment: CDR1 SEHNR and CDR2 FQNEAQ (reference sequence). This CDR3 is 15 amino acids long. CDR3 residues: CASSLFFRAGGGYTF. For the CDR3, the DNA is TGTGCCAGCAGCTTATTTTTCCGGGCCGGTGGGGGCTACACCTTC.

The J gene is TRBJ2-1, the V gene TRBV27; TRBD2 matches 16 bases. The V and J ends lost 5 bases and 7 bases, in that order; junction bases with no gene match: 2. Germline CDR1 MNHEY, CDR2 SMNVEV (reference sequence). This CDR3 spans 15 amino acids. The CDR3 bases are TGTGCCAGCAGTGGGGGACTAGCGGGAGGGAATGAGCAGTTCTTC. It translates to CASSGGLAGGNEQFF.